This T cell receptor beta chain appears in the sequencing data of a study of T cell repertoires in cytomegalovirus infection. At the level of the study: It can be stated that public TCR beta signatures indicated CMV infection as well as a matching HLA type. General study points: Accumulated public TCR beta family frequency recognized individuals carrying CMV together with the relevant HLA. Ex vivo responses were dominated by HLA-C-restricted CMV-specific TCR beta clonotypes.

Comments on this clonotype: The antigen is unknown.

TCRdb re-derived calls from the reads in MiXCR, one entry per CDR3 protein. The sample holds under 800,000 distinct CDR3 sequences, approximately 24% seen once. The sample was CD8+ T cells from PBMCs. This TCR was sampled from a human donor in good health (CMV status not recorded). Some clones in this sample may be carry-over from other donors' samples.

CDR3 coding DNA: TGTGCCAGCTTGGGTGGGAGCAATGAGCAGTTCTTC. It yields the protein CASLGGSNEQFF. The chain joins TRBV6-5 to TRBJ2-1; possibly TRBD2 for D (5 bases). CDR3 size: 12 residues. Germline loops: CDR1 MNHEY, CDR2 SVGAGI. The V end was cut by 8 bases, the J end by 6 bases, with 11 bases between.